These T cell receptor beta chains were read from a single sample in a study of T-cell reconstitution after alpha-beta-depleted transplantation in children. TCRdb reprocessed the PCR reads with MiXCR, giving one entry per CDR3 protein. The repertoire holds 250,000 to 300,000 distinct CDR3 sequences, with about 7.3% as singletons. The specimen comprised peripheral blood, sampled 360 days after TCRalphabeta/CD19-depleted stem cell transplant. These receptors came from a female patient aged 2-10 years who had a stem cell transplant for Fanconi anemia, so the T cells may come from the graft donor. The CDR3 runs from the conserved cysteine through the conserved F or W. The D gene is left open where the match is weak. Size is omitted from some rows. Given values are once, few, many or a class for expanded clones.

>.|TRBV4-2|TRBJ1-4|.
CASSQDQGGIENEKLFF
TGTGCCAGCAGCCAGGATCAGGGAGGGATAGAAAATGAAAAACTGTTTTTT
>.|TRBV10-1|TRBJ2-1|few
CASSESQGDKSGLSYNEQFF
TGCGCCAGCAGTGAGTCTCAAGGGGATAAGTCGGGACTCTCCTACAATGAGCAGTTCTTC
>TRBD1|TRBV7-6|TRBJ2-7|many
CASSLGTGTTYEQYF
TGTGCCAGCAGCTTAGGGACAGGGACAACCTACGAGCAGTACTTC
>.|TRBV10-3|TRBJ2-2|.
CAISDGAWNTGELFF
TGTGCCATCAGTGACGGAGCCTGGAACACCGGGGAGCTGTTTTTT
>.|TRBV24-1|TRBJ2-1|many
CATSDPRAPYNEQFF
TGTGCCACCAGTGATCCCAGGGCCCCGTACAATGAGCAGTTCTTC
>.|TRBV20-1|TRBJ1-1|.
CSARGWTENTEAFF
TGCAGTGCTAGAGGGTGGACGGAGAACACTGAAGCTTTCTTT
>.|TRBV27|TRBJ2-2|few
CASSLYPDTGELFF
TGTGCCAGCAGTTTGTATCCCGACACCGGGGAGCTGTTTTTT
>TRBD2|TRBV5-1|TRBJ2-3|many
CASSYTSGDYPTDTQYF
TGCGCCAGCAGCTATACGTCGGGGGACTACCCCACAGATACGCAGTATTTT
>.|TRBV2|TRBJ2-5|few
CASSRTGPGFQETQYF
TGTGCCAGCAGCCGGACGGGTCCGGGGTTTCAAGAGACCCAGTACTTC
>.|TRBV7-6|TRBJ2-7|.
CASSPPGGSEQYF
TGTGCCAGCAGCCCGCCCGGAGGTAGCGAGCAGTACTTC
>.|TRBV28|TRBJ1-6|many
CASGPRGSPYNSPLHF
TGTGCCAGTGGGCCTAGGGGGAGCCCCTATAATTCACCCCTCCACTTT
>.|TRBV3-1|TRBJ2-5|many
CASSQMMRETQYF
TGTGCCAGCAGCCAAATGATGCGAGAGACCCAGTACTTC
>.|TRBV27|TRBJ1-1|many
CASSLIGPQGNTEAFF
TGTGCCAGCAGTTTAATAGGTCCCCAGGGGAACACTGAAGCTTTCTTT
>.|TRBV21-1|TRBJ2-7|many
CASSNRDSTYEQYF
TGTGCCAGCAGCAACCGGGACAGTACCTACGAGCAGTACTTC
>.|TRBV5-6|TRBJ2-2|many
CASSKSGTYTGELFF
TGTGCCAGCAGCAAGTCCGGGACATATACCGGGGAGCTGTTTTTT
>.|TRBV24-1|TRBJ1-2|many
CATSDLHEGIHGYTF
TGTGCCACCAGTGATTTGCATGAGGGAATACATGGCTACACCTTC
>TRBD2|TRBV20-1|TRBJ2-7|few
CSARKTSVEQYF
TGCAGTGCTAGAAAGACTAGCGTCGAGCAGTACTTC
>TRBD2|TRBV24-1|TRBJ2-2|.
CATSDPDVGTSITGELFF
TGTGCCACCAGTGACCCGGACGTCGGGACTAGCATCACCGGGGAGCTGTTTTTT
>.|TRBV11-2|TRBJ2-5|few
CASSLWQPVFLGTQYF
TGTGCCAGCAGCTTATGGCAGCCGGTATTTTTGGGGACCCAGTACTTC
>.|TRBV27|TRBJ2-2|few
CASSLFSPANTGELFF
TGTGCCAGCAGTTTATTTTCCCCTGCGAACACCGGGGAGCTGTTTTTT
>.|TRBV20-1|TRBJ1-5|few
CSASLVGRPQPQHF
TGCAGTGCTAGTTTAGTGGGCCGCCCTCAGCCCCAGCATTTT
>.|TRBV20-1|TRBJ2-4|many
CSARGGLRATLAKNIQYF
TGCAGTGCTAGGGGGGGGCTGAGGGCTACGCTAGCCAAAAACATTCAGTACTTC
>TRBD1|TRBV27|TRBJ1-4|few
CASSFRRGPNEKLFF
TGTGCCAGCAGTTTCCGAAGGGGGCCGAATGAAAAACTGTTTTTT
>.|TRBV12-3/TRBV12-4|TRBJ2-7|many
CASSFSGDEQYF
TGTGCCAGCAGTTTCTCGGGGGACGAGCAGTACTTC
>TRBD1|TRBV7-6|TRBJ2-3|few
CASSLLQGANADTQYF
TGTGCCAGCAGCTTATTACAGGGGGCTAACGCAGATACGCAGTATTTT
>.|TRBV20-1|TRBJ2-4|.
CSARVPASNIQYF
TGCAGTGCTAGGGTCCCGGCGTCGAACATTCAGTACTTC
>TRBD2|TRBV4-2|TRBJ2-5|.
CASSQDAGGGDQYF
TGTGCCAGCAGCCAAGATGCGGGGGGTGGGGACCAGTACTTC
>.|TRBV4-2|TRBJ2-7|.
CASSPPGAPYEQYF
TGTGCCAGCAGCCCCCCGGGGGCCCCCTACGAGCAGTACTTC
>.|TRBV4-1|TRBJ2-7|.
CASSQVGRLSDYEQYF
TGCGCCAGCAGCCAAGTTGGACGCCTCTCCGATTACGAGCAGTACTTC
>.|TRBV9|TRBJ2-2|many
CASSPPRTGELFF
TGTGCCAGCAGCCCACCCCGGACCGGGGAGCTGTTTTTT
>.|TRBV4-3|TRBJ2-2|many
CASSNWDRSRAGELFF
TGCGCCAGCAGCAATTGGGACCGTAGCCGCGCCGGGGAGCTGTTTTTT
>.|TRBV19|TRBJ2-2|.
CASSIDLEGLSGELFF
TGTGCCAGTAGTATAGATCTGGAGGGGCTCTCCGGGGAGCTGTTTTTT
>.|TRBV20-1|TRBJ1-6|.
CSASPPIGALHF
TGCAGTGCTAGCCCACCAATAGGAGCCCTCCACTTT
>TRBD2|TRBV25-1|TRBJ2-3|many
CASSEGGFPDTQYF
TGTGCCAGCAGTGAGGGAGGGTTCCCAGATACGCAGTATTTT
>.|TRBV12-3/TRBV12-4|TRBJ2-2|many
CASSLRLSANTGELFF
TGTGCCAGCAGTTTAAGACTATCCGCGAACACCGGGGAGCTGTTTTTT
>TRBD2|TRBV28|TRBJ2-5|many
CASSFSSGLVEETQYF
TGTGCCAGCAGTTTCAGCTCAGGACTAGTTGAAGAGACCCAGTACTTC
>TRBD2|TRBV6-2/TRBV6-3|TRBJ2-1|few
CASRRLAGAPGWNEQFF
TGTGCCAGCAGAAGACTAGCGGGGGCTCCGGGGTGGAATGAGCAGTTCTTC
>TRBD2|TRBV29-1|TRBJ2-5|many
CSVEGGSPLQETQYF
TGCAGCGTTGAGGGCGGGAGTCCTCTTCAAGAGACCCAGTACTTC
>.|TRBV7-2|TRBJ1-1|few
CASSSVIDTEAFF
TGTGCCAGCAGCTCCGTCATTGACACTGAAGCTTTCTTT
>TRBD2|TRBV10-1|TRBJ2-7|.
CASSESGRAHEQYF
TGCGCCAGCAGTGAAAGCGGGAGGGCCCACGAGCAGTACTTC
>TRBD1|TRBV12-3/TRBV12-4|TRBJ2-1|many
CASTLRQGWPSNEQFF
TGTGCCAGCACCCTCCGACAGGGATGGCCCTCCAATGAGCAGTTCTTC
>.|TRBV28|TRBJ1-5|.
CASRPAGAQGNQPQHF
TGTGCCAGCAGACCTGCCGGTGCGCAGGGGAATCAGCCCCAGCATTTT
>.|TRBV6-2/TRBV6-3|TRBJ1-1|.
CASSTGTPLLAFF
TGTGCCAGCAGTACCGGGACACCACTATTGGCTTTCTTT
>.|TRBV4-3|TRBJ2-1|.
CASSQEALLIRSSYNEQFF
TGCGCCAGCAGCCAAGAGGCCCTATTAATACGAAGCTCCTACAATGAGCAGTTCTTC
>TRBD1|TRBV27|TRBJ2-7|many
CASSLWTGMPEQYF
TGTGCCAGCAGTTTATGGACAGGGATGCCCGAGCAGTACTTC
>TRBD1|TRBV12-3/TRBV12-4|TRBJ2-7|many
CASSKQGATHEQYF
TGTGCCAGCAGCAAACAGGGGGCAACCCACGAGCAGTACTTC
>TRBD2|TRBV25-1|TRBJ2-1|few
CASSEFSGGYGEQFF
TGTGCCAGCAGTGAATTTAGCGGGGGGTATGGTGAGCAGTTCTTC
>.|TRBV24-1|TRBJ2-3|many
CATRAVDLDTQYF
TGTGCCACCAGGGCAGTGGATTTAGATACGCAGTATTTT
>.|TRBV10-3|TRBJ1-2|many
CAISDGGQYGYTF
TGTGCCATCAGTGATGGGGGCCAGTATGGCTACACCTTC
>TRBD1|TRBV12-3/TRBV12-4|TRBJ2-7|many
CASSFMDRGSPYEQYF
TGTGCCAGCAGTTTTATGGACAGGGGATCTCCCTACGAGCAGTACTTC
>.|TRBV3-1|TRBJ2-5|many
CASSQAIGGIQETQYF
TGTGCCAGCAGCCAAGCTATAGGGGGGATACAAGAGACCCAGTACTTC
>.|TRBV6-2/TRBV6-3|TRBJ1-1|few
CASSPVANTEAFF
TGTGCCAGCAGCCCAGTAGCCAACACTGAAGCTTTCTTT
>TRBD1|TRBV6-4|TRBJ2-5|few
CASRTRDRNEETQYF
TGTGCCAGCAGAACTCGGGACAGGAACGAAGAGACCCAGTACTTC
>.|TRBV29-1|TRBJ1-3|.
CSVAGHSGNTIYF
TGCAGCGTTGCAGGACACTCTGGAAACACCATATATTTT
>TRBD1|TRBV7-9|TRBJ2-3|.
CASSAKQGPAPDTQYF
TGTGCCAGCAGCGCTAAACAGGGGCCGGCACCAGATACGCAGTATTTT